This section outlines one T cell receptor beta chain sequence together with its context. Its antigen is unknown. Combining a sample-barcoded 5' primer with a J-beta primer mix, a second PCR ran for roughly 6 to 12 cycles. Through a template-switch adaptor with 12 random nucleotides, each cDNA molecule received a tag. Each CDR3 protein gets one entry after TCRdb re-called the 5' RACE reads with MiXCR. The table has about 630,000 distinct CDR3 sequences, roughly 21% seen once. V shed 6 bases, J shed 11 bases, and the junction held 9 bases outside the gene matches. Germline assignment: CDR1 DFQATT and CDR2 SNEGSKA (reference sequence). The CDR3 extends over 14 amino acids. This sample was taken from a study of blood T cells in healthy people across ages. General study findings and limits: Per million T cells, the diversity of TCR beta decreased roughly linearly as age advanced.

Samples each yielded at least 5.5 micrograms of total RNA. The chain has TRBV20-1 and TRBJ2-4, with TRBD2 matching 14 bases. Sequenced sample: blood. The receptor was derived from a man between 65 and 85 years old in good health. This CDR3 reads CSARTSGGPWVQYF. For the CDR3, the DNA is TGCAGTGCCAGGACTAGCGGGGGGCCTTGGGTTCAGTACTTC.